This record concerns one T cell receptor beta chain sequence. Stated time point: after neoadjuvant nivolumab, at surgical resection. The data stem from a study of neoadjuvant anti-PD-1 for oral cavity cancer. The overall study: Before surgery, most patients got three to four biweekly 3 mg/kg nivolumab doses.

V dropped 0 bases and J dropped 3 bases, with 17 bases sitting between them. CDR3 length: 17 residues. Germline V CDR1 and CDR2: SGHRS, YFSETQ. The method was immunoSEQ multiplex PCR; TCRdb's version includes in-frame clones alone and lacks a portion of them. This table has about 9,300 clones, about 80% appearing once. Sequenced here: PBMCs, sampled after nivolumab (anti-PD-1) treatment. V and J are TRBV5-1 and TRBJ2-3; maybe TRBD2 (6 bases). The source is a person aged 40-85 years with oral cavity squamous cell carcinoma. CDR3 coding DNA: TGCGCCAGCAGCTTGGCGGGAGCGGGCCCCTTTACAGATACGCAGTATTTT. Translation: CASSLAGAGPFTDTQYF. The complete variable domain, with remaining parts taken from reference TRBV5-1 and TRBJ2-3, reads KAGVTQTPRYLIKTRGQQVTLSCSPISGHRSVSWYQQTPGQGLQFLFEYFSETQRNKGNFPGRFSGRQFSNSRSEMNVSTLELGDSALYLCASSLAGAGPFTDTQYFGPGTRLTVL.